Following are 14 T cell receptor beta chains from one sample sequenced in a study of patients and donors after allogeneic stem cell transplantation. MiXCR was run by TCRdb on the RT-PCR reads, yielding one entry per CDR3 protein. The sample yields roughly 880,000 distinct CDR3 sequences, 15% to 20% seen once. Sequenced material: blood, either unsorted or a sorted T cell fraction (not recorded which). These receptors were collected from a human donor who was either an allogeneic HSCT recipient or a stem cell or donor lymphocyte infusion donor (not recorded which). It is not recorded whose cells these are; they may come from a transplant donor.

The V call is TRBV12-3 or TRBV12-4, the J call TRBJ1-1; no clear D gene. V lost 0 bases to trimming and J lost 4 bases, with 9 bases between them. The CDR3 contains 14 residues. This chain's CDR3 is CASSLASPGTEAFF. CDR3 sequence (DNA): TGTGCCAGCAGTTTAGCAAGCCCCGGCACTGAAGCTTTCTTT.

This clonotype was found a few times. CDR3 sequence: CSASGTGVGETQYF. The CDR3 DNA sequence: TGCAGTGCCAGTGGGACAGGGGTCGGGGAGACCCAGTACTTC. The chain is built from TRBV20-1 and TRBJ2-5; 10 nucleotides line up with TRBD1. V trimming: 6 bases; J trimming: 5 bases; junction bases outside the gene matches: 9. CDR1 is DFQATT, CDR2 SNEGSKA, per germline (reference sequence). The CDR3 covers 14 residues.

The V and J genes are TRBV7-3 and TRBJ1-1; D is uncertain. V was trimmed by 0 bases and J by 4 bases, leaving 12 bases between them. The CDR3 has 15 amino acids. Germline loops: CDR1 SGHTA, CDR2 FQGTGA. The CDR3 loop is CASSLTGGEGTEAFF. CDR3 DNA sequence: TGTGCCAGCAGCTTAACAGGCGGAGAGGGCACTGAAGCTTTCTTT.

This rearrangement joins TRBV12-3 or TRBV12-4 to TRBJ2-6; 7 nucleotides line up with TRBD1. The CDR3 extends over 15 amino acids. The J segment lost 3 bases and the V segment lost 5 bases, leaving 4 bases of the junction unmatched. Written as DNA, the CDR3 is TGTGCCAGCAGTCCCCAGGGGGTTGGGGCCAACGTCCTGACTTTC. This encodes CASSPQGVGANVLTF.

This clonotype was counted a few times. The chain joins TRBV7-3 to TRBJ2-3; maybe TRBD1 (7 bases). The germline V gene encodes CDR1 SGHTA and CDR2 FQGTGA. The CDR3 is 14 residues long. V lost 1 base, J lost 9 bases, and 14 bases lay in between. CDR3 bases: TGTGCCAGCAGCTTAATATCCGGGGGACAGACGCAGTATTTT. It is translated as CASSLISGGQTQYF.

CDR3 nucleotides: TGTGCCACCAGCAGAGATAAGAGGACAGAAGAGACCCAGTACTTC. This encodes CATSRDKRTEETQYF. J is TRBJ2-5 and V is TRBV15; TRBD1 is a possible D gene (6 bases). The V gene lost 0 bases and the J gene lost 3 bases, with 11 bases spanning the gap. The CDR3 is 15 amino acids. Germline loops: CDR1 LNHNV, CDR2 YYDKDF (reference sequence).

This clonotype was counted between two and nine times. The chain couples TRBV6-1 to TRBJ2-7; D may correspond to TRBD1 or TRBD2 (5 bases each). The CDR3 has 18 residues. Germline values: CDR1 MNHNS, CDR2 SASEGT. The germline V and J ends were trimmed by 2 bases and 4 bases, with 24 bases remaining between them. The CDR3 bases are TGTGCCAGCAGTGAAAACCGCGATTTGGGGACGGACGGGTACGAGCAGTACTTC. Translation: CASSENRDLGTDGYEQYF.

The CDR3 is CATPDCRQYF. The CDR3 coding sequence is TGTGCCACCCCCGATTGTAGGCAGTACTTC. The chain has TRBV24-1 and TRBJ2-7; D gene ambiguous. The CDR3 totals 10 residues. The V end was cut by 9 bases, the J end by 9 bases, with 11 bases between. CDR1 and CDR2 (germline): KGHDR, SFDVKD.

This chain joins TRBV30 and TRBJ1-1, with D unresolved. V lost 2 bases and J 11 bases, leaving 9 bases between the germline ends. Germline loops: CDR1 GTSNPN, CDR2 SVGIG (reference sequence). CDR3 length: 10 amino acids. The CDR3 coding sequence is TGTGCCTGGAGTCAGAACCGCGCTTTCTTT. Translation: CAWSQNRAFF.

The chain combines TRBV29-1 with TRBJ1-3, with TRBD1 as a possible D gene (6 bases). V was shortened by 7 bases and J by 2 bases, with 12 bases between the two germline ends. The CDR3 is 13 amino acids. CDR1 is SQVTM and CDR2 is ANQGSEA in the germline V gene. The CDR3 spells CSGWYRAGNTIYF. CDR3 DNA sequence: TGCAGCGGATGGTACAGGGCTGGAAACACCATATATTTT.

This clonotype was recorded once. The rearrangement uses TRBV3-1 and TRBJ1-3, with a weak D call TRBD1 (6 bases). CDR3 length: 14 residues. Germline V lookup: CDR1 LGHDT, CDR2 YNNKEL (reference sequence). Between the trimmed V and J ends, which lost 4 bases and 1 base, there was a span of 8 bases. The CDR3 sequence: CASSRQVSGNTIYF. Here the CDR3 DNA reads TGTGCCAGCAGCCGACAGGTTTCTGGAAACACCATATATTTT.

This clonotype has more than one count but fewer than ten. The rearrangement joins TRBV20-1 to TRBJ2-4, with D maybe TRBD2 (6 bases). The CDR3 loop spans 15 amino acids. Germline CDR1 reads DFQATT; CDR2 reads SNEGSKA (reference sequence). Trimming removed 2 bases from V and 2 bases from J, with 13 bases in between. CDR3 sequence reads: CSARRAGSPKNIQYF. The CDR3 DNA reads TGCAGTGCTAGACGGGCGGGATCACCCAAAAACATTCAGTACTTC.

This clonotype has only a few counts. This chain connects TRBV4-3 to TRBJ2-5, with TRBD2 matching 10 bases. Looked up from germline, CDR1 is LGHNA and CDR2 is YSLEER. This CDR3 has 17 amino acids. The V segment lost 1 base and the J segment 5 bases; nucleotides outside the gene matches: 10. The CDR3 reads CASSQVRSGGALETQYF. DNA of the CDR3: TGCGCCAGCAGCCAAGTTAGAAGCGGGGGGGCCCTTGAGACCCAGTACTTC.

This clonotype appeared a few times. Written as DNA, the CDR3 is TGCAGTGCTAGAGACACCCCCGGGGGCCGGGGTGAGCAGTTCTTC. Translating it yields CSARDTPGGRGEQFF. The rearrangement links TRBV20-1 to TRBJ2-1; D possibly uses TRBD1 or TRBD2 (6 bases each). The CDR3 sequence is 15 residues long. Trimming took 0 bases from V and 9 from J, leaving 18 bases between them. Germline lookup yields CDR1 DFQATT and CDR2 SNEGSKA (reference sequence).